One sample yielded the 9 T cell receptor beta chains listed below, sequenced in a study of OX40 agonist ivuxolimab in advanced cancers. Library generation was performed with the immunoSEQ multiplex PCR assay. Not all clones reach the TCRdb copy of this immuneACCESS table, which keeps in-frame sequences only. Checked studies attribute under half of the gap to unresolved V genes and leave the rest unexplained. The sample yields about 80,000 clones; approximately 85% were counted once. The ten largest clones take up 20% to 25% of the sample. Sample: CD4+ or CD8+ T cells sorted from blood, taken in a trial of the OX40 agonist ivuxolimab. All receptors derive from an adult with an advanced solid tumor such as melanoma, head and neck, liver or kidney cancer.

The chain joins TRBV27 to TRBJ2-6; 9 nucleotides align to TRBD1. The length of the CDR3 is 18 residues. Germline assignment: CDR1 MNHEY and CDR2 SMNVEV (reference sequence). Losses at the gene ends were 8 bases for V and 2 bases for J; bases not matched to a gene: 13. CDR3 sequence (DNA): TGTGCCAGCCTATCCCCCGGGACAGGGATCGCTGGGGCCAACGTCCTGACTTTC. This translates into CASLSPGTGIAGANVLTF.

This chain uses TRBV5-4 with TRBJ2-5, with 7 nucleotides matching TRBD1. The CDR3 spans 13 residues. The J segment lost 3 bases and the V segment lost 5 bases, leaving 4 bases of the junction unmatched. CDR1 is SGHNT and CDR2 is YYREEE in the germline V gene (reference sequence). Here the CDR3 DNA reads TGTGCCAGCAGTCTCGGACAGGAAGAGACCCAGTACTTC. It codes for CASSLGQEETQYF.

V is TRBV4-1 and J is TRBJ1-3; D is possibly TRBD1 (6 bases). The CDR3 contains 19 residues. Trimming took off 1 base at V and 1 base at J, with 20 bases between the two ends. The germline CDR1 and CDR2 sequences are MGHRA and YSYEKL. The CDR3 here is CASSQVGGERRMSGNTIYF. The CDR3 DNA is TGCGCCAGCAGCCAAGTAGGGGGGGAGCGTCGGATGTCTGGAAACACCATATATTTT.

The rearrangement links TRBV30 to TRBJ2-3; D not resolved. V dropped 2 bases and J dropped 4 bases, with 7 bases sitting between them. The CDR3 contains 12 residues. Germline V gene lookup returns CDR1 GTSNPN and CDR2 SVGIG (reference sequence). The CDR3 region is CAWSRASDTQYF. In nucleotides, the CDR3 is TGTGCCTGGAGTCGGGCCTCAGATACGCAGTATTTT.

Notes on this clone: The same CDR3 is also encoded by other DNA sequences in this sample. DNA for the CDR3: TGTGCCAGCAGCTTAGTAACTAGCTTTGGCGAGCAGTACTTC. Translation: CASSLVTSFGEQYF. This chain links TRBV7-9 with TRBJ2-7; tentative D call: TRBD2 (6 bases). This CDR3 is 14 amino acids long. V lost 1 base and J lost 6, with 13 bases in between. CDR1 SEHNR and CDR2 FQNEAQ come from the germline V gene (reference sequence).

This clone was detected only once. V usage is TRBV28 and J usage is TRBJ2-7, with 7 nucleotides matching TRBD1. V dropped 6 bases and J dropped 2; count of bases not matched to a gene: 7. The V gene's germline CDR1 is MDHEN and CDR2 SYDVKM. The CDR3 length is 14 residues. The CDR3 region has the DNA TGTGCCAGCAGACCCGGGACAGCTCCCTACGAGCAGTACTTC. It translates to CASRPGTAPYEQYF. The full variable domain, rest sourced from reference TRBV28 and TRBJ2-7, is DVKVTQSSRYLVKRTGEKVFLECVQDMDHENMFWYRQDPGLGLRLIYFSYDVKMKEKGDIPEGYSVSREKKERFSLILESASTNQTSMYLCASRPGTAPYEQYFGPGTRLTVT.

The chain employs TRBV19 and TRBJ1-2; possible D gene TRBD1, 6 bases. V lost 8 bases to trimming and J lost 2 bases, with 18 bases between them. Germline V gene sequence: CDR1 LNHDA, CDR2 SQIVND (reference sequence). This CDR3 contains 15 residues. For the CDR3, the DNA is TGTGCCAGTCGCTCAAAGAGGGGGGGGAACTATGGCTACACCTTC. Amino acid sequence: CASRSKRGGNYGYTF.

This chain links TRBV5-1 with TRBJ2-7; TRBD1 aligns across 7 bases. V gave up 3 bases and J gave up 3 bases; unmatched junction bases: 3. Per germline, CDR1 SGHRS and CDR2 YFSETQ. The CDR3 totals 13 residues. The DNA for the CDR3 is TGCGCCAGCAGCTCGGGACAGTTCTACGAGCAGTACTTC. Amino acid sequence: CASSSGQFYEQYF.

The chain links TRBV2 to TRBJ1-2; D gene unclear. V was clipped by 3 bases and J by 8 bases, with 13 bases between them. The CDR3 runs to 13 residues. Per germline, CDR1 SNHLY and CDR2 FYNNEI. The CDR3 loop is CASSDARPGGYTF. The CDR3 coding sequence is TGTGCCAGCAGTGATGCTAGACCGGGCGGCTACACCTTC.